The clone carrying this T cell receptor (beta chain) was found a few times. Its antigen is not known. Autoimmune disease history or systemic immunosuppression disqualified patients. In germline, CDR1 is SEHNR, CDR2 FQNEAQ (reference sequence). This CDR3 is built from 15 residues. Losses at the gene ends were 1 base for V and 2 bases for J; bases not matched to a gene: 3. The data are from a study of OX40 agonist ivuxolimab in advanced cancers. Whole-study findings and limits: The average count of expanded clones was higher among CD8+ T cells than among CD4+.

Sequenced by immunoSEQ multiplex PCR; TCRdb stores in-frame clones only, minus some. Of tens of thousands of clones in the sample, about 93% are singletons; the top ten hold around 26%. The gene calls are TRBV7-9 and TRBJ2-7; 9 positions agree with TRBD1. This receptor was identified in an adult with an advanced solid tumor such as melanoma, head and neck, liver or kidney cancer. The sample consisted of CD4+ or CD8+ T cells sorted from blood, taken in a trial of the OX40 agonist ivuxolimab. The CDR3 sequence: CASSLGQGEPYEQYF. The DNA for the CDR3 is TGTGCCAGCAGCTTAGGACAGGGGGAACCCTACGAGCAGTACTTC.